This T cell receptor beta chain was retrieved from a study of vaccination and CD4 T cells after COVID-19. Across the study: A median of around 70 days (range 14 to 241) separated dose two from the taking of post-vaccine samples.

Indicated time point: late sampling 161 to 241 days after vaccination in a few convalescent patients. Treatment indicated: 10-day PBMC culture with coronavirus spike peptide pools or control peptides (ViraFEST assay). Cultured CD4+ T cells had their DNA profiled by the Oncomine TCR Beta short-read assay. Once CD4+ T cells had been cultured, genomic DNA was extracted from them. Using its own MiXCR run on the PCR reads, TCRdb lists one record per CDR3 protein. The sample comprises tens of thousands of distinct CDR3 sequences, 42% of which are singletons, and about 9.8% rests with the top ten. The CDR3 length is 15 residues. Germline CDR1 is DFQATT and CDR2 is SNEGSKA (reference sequence). With 6 bases removed from V and 0 bases from J, the gap between germline ends came to 15 bases. For this clonotype: Its antigen is currently unknown.

The specimen was CD4+ T cells from blood, cultured in vitro, collected about 7 months after SARS-CoV-2 vaccination. The chain joins TRBV20-1 to TRBJ1-3; TRBD1 might be the D (5 bases). This TCR was sampled from a human donor who had recovered from COVID-19. CDR3 region: CSAQGPPSSGNTIYF. For the CDR3, the DNA is TGCAGTGCGCAGGGACCGCCGAGCTCTGGAAACACCATATATTTT.